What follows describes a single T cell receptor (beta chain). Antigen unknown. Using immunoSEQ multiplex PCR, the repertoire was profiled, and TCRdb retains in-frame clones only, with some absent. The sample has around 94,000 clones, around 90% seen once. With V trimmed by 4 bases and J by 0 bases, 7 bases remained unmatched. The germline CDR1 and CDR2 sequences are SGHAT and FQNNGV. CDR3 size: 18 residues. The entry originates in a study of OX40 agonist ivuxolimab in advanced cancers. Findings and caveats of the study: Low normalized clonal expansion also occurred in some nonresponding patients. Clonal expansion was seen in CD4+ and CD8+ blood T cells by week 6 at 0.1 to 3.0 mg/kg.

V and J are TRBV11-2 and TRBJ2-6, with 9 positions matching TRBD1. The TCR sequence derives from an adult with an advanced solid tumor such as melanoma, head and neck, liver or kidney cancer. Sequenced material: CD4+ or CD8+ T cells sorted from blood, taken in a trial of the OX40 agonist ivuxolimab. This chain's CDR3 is CASSSGQGFGSGANVLTF. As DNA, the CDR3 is TGTGCCAGCAGCTCCGGACAGGGGTTCGGCTCTGGGGCCAACGTCCTGACTTTC. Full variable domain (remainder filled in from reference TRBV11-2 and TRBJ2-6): EAGVAQSPRYKIIEKRQSVAFWCNPISGHATLYWYQQILGQGPKLLIQFQNNGVVDDSQLPKDRFSAERLKGVDSTLKIQPAKLEDSAVYLCASSSGQGFGSGANVLTFGAGSRLTVL.